The 14 T cell receptor beta chains reported below all come from one sample, sequenced in a study of T-cell memory formation after mild COVID-19. TCRdb reprocessed the 5' RACE reads via MiXCR and lists one record per CDR3 protein. Of 300,000 to 350,000 distinct CDR3 sequences in the sample, around 19% are singletons; the top ten hold about 21%. The sequencing input was PBMCs or a T cell subset sorted from them (not recorded which). These receptors originate from a man younger than 30 who had mild COVID-19 (a few samples of this study predate the infection). Cell type and time point are not known.

The chain links TRBV29-1 to TRBJ1-6, with 8 nucleotides matching TRBD1. Germline-derived CDR1 and CDR2 are SQVTM and ANQGSEA. The ends lost 5 bases at V and 6 bases at J; junction bases unmatched: 3. The CDR3 consists of 13 residues. The CDR3 is CSVRTGSNSPLHF. The DNA for the CDR3 is TGCAGCGTTCGGACAGGGAGTAATTCACCCCTCCACTTT.

This clonotype was found a few times. The rearrangement joins TRBV6-8 to TRBJ2-1, with 8 bases that match TRBD1. With V trimmed by 2 bases and J by 8 bases, 5 bases remained unmatched. CDR1 and CDR2 (germline): MNHGY, SAAAGT. This CDR3 has 14 amino acids. The chain's CDR3 is CASSYTDRAHEQFF. The CDR3 DNA reads as TGTGCCAGCAGTTACACGGACAGGGCTCATGAGCAGTTCTTC.

This clonotype was seen more than once but under ten times. This chain uses TRBV28 with TRBJ1-4; the match to TRBD1 covers 7 bases. Germline lookup yields CDR1 MDHEN and CDR2 SYDVKM. The CDR3 is made up of 12 amino acids. V shed 6 bases and J 8 bases; nucleotides not matched to a gene: 3. In nucleotides, the CDR3 is TGTGCCAGCAGCCAACAGGGGGAAAAACTGTTTTTT. It specifies CASSQQGEKLFF.

This clonotype was seen more than once but under ten times. The chain joins TRBV5-1 to TRBJ2-7; D possibly matches TRBD1 or TRBD2 (5 bases each). Germline lookup yields CDR1 SGHRS and CDR2 YFSETQ. V was shortened by 4 bases and J by 2 bases, with 13 bases between the two germline ends. This CDR3 has 14 amino acids. In DNA form, the CDR3 reads TGCGCCAGCAGCCGGGACGGTCAGACCTACGAGCAGTACTTC. Protein sequence: CASSRDGQTYEQYF.

This clonotype was detected once. The chain is built from TRBV29-1 and TRBJ1-2; D gene uncertain. Germline values: CDR1 SQVTM, CDR2 ANQGSEA. Trimming removed 3 bases from V and 4 bases from J, with 9 bases in between. The CDR3 is 12 amino acids. The CDR3 nucleotides are TGCAGCGTTGATGCGGAGACCTATGGCTACACCTTC. It translates to CSVDAETYGYTF.

This clonotype was found a few times. The chain is built from TRBV11-2 and TRBJ2-1, with unresolved D. Germline CDR1 SGHAT, CDR2 FQNNGV. V lost 5 bases and J lost 9, with 17 bases in between. This CDR3 is built from 14 residues. The CDR3, as DNA: TGTGCCAGCAGCCCGGGTGTAGGTTTGAGTGAGCAGTTCTTC. The encoded protein is CASSPGVGLSEQFF.

This clonotype has only a few counts. The chain employs TRBV28 and TRBJ2-5; no clear D gene. The CDR3 is 15 amino acids. Germline-derived CDR1 and CDR2 are MDHEN and SYDVKM. V dropped 2 bases and J dropped 4 bases, with 14 bases sitting between them. CDR3 residues: CASSLDPAAIETQYF. The CDR3 DNA is TGTGCCAGCAGTTTAGACCCGGCGGCTATAGAGACCCAGTACTTC.

The chain combines TRBV7-9 with TRBJ1-2, with D unresolved. CDR3 length: 13 residues. The V end lost 5 bases, the J end lost 0 bases, and 7 bases lay between the germline ends. Germline V CDR1 and CDR2: SEHNR, FQNEAQ (reference sequence). The CDR3 spells CASSDGANYGYTF. The CDR3 DNA reads as TGTGCCAGCAGCGACGGAGCTAACTATGGCTACACCTTC.

This clonotype came up once. This chain uses TRBV6-1 with TRBJ2-7; 8 bases match TRBD2. The germline CDR1 and CDR2 sequences are MNHNS and SASEGT. The CDR3 is 13 amino acids. V lost 10 bases to trimming and J lost 4 bases; unmatched junction nucleotides: 9. The CDR3 coding sequence is TGTGCCACCCTCCTAGCGGGTGCTTACGAGCAGTACGTC. Translated, it gives CATLLAGAYEQYV.

This clonotype was counted a few times. The V gene is TRBV24-1, the J gene TRBJ2-5; 7 bases fit TRBD1. The CDR3 extends over 15 amino acids. Trimming took 6 bases from V and 4 from J; bases not matched to a gene: 10. Germline V CDR1 and CDR2: KGHDR, SFDVKD. In DNA, the CDR3 is TGTGCCACCAGTTTGACAGGGTCAAGGGGAGAGACCCAGTACTTC. Translated: CATSLTGSRGETQYF.

This rearrangement joins TRBV6-2 or TRBV6-3 to TRBJ1-2; D ambiguous. Germline lookup yields CDR1 MNHEY and CDR2 SVGEGT. This CDR3 spans 12 amino acids. V was shortened by 4 bases and J by 6 bases, with 9 bases between the two germline ends. Here the CDR3 reads CASSFFGDGYTF. The CDR3 nucleotides read TGTGCCAGCAGTTTCTTTGGGGATGGCTACACCTTC.

This clonotype was detected a few times. The chain recombines TRBV6-6 with TRBJ1-3, with 7 bases matching TRBD1. The CDR3 length is 16 residues. The junction had 9 bases not matched to a gene; V was cut back by 5 bases and J by 2 bases. Germline-derived CDR1 and CDR2 are MNHNY and SVGAGI (reference sequence). CDR3 DNA sequence: TGTGCCAGCAGTCTACGACAGGGAAGTCCTGGAAACACCATATATTTT. Translation: CASSLRQGSPGNTIYF.

This clonotype showed up many times. The V call is TRBV15, the J call TRBJ2-5; possible D gene TRBD2, 6 bases. The CDR3 covers 16 residues. Deletions cut 5 bases from V and 6 bases from J, with 22 bases between. Germline V CDR1 and CDR2: LNHNV, YYDKDF (reference sequence). As DNA, the CDR3 is TGTGCCACCAGCCCCCTAGAAGGGGACTCTTCGCAGACCCAGTACTTC. It encodes CATSPLEGDSSQTQYF.

This clonotype was counted between two and nine times. The J gene is TRBJ1-5, the V gene TRBV5-1, with D perhaps matching TRBD1 (5 bases). Germline loops: CDR1 SGHRS, CDR2 YFSETQ. V lost 4 bases, J lost 5 bases, and 16 bases lay in between. This CDR3 contains 15 residues. As DNA, the CDR3 is TGCGCCAGCAGCGCGGGGACGGGAACTTATCAGCCCCAGCATTTT. This translates into CASSAGTGTYQPQHF.